A selection of T cell receptor beta chains follows, all from one sample in a study of CD8 T cells in Susac syndrome. Via MiXCR, TCRdb re-called the immunoSEQ multiplex PCR reads, giving one row per CDR3 protein. The sample records 180,000 or so distinct CDR3 sequences, about 95% being singletons. The sample consisted of CD4+ T cells from PBMCs. The origin of the receptors is a human donor in good health. The CDR3 runs from the conserved cysteine through the conserved F or W. A D gene is named only where the DNA matches it firmly. The size field is filled for only some rows; it gives once, few, many or a size class.

V gene,J gene,clone size,D gene,CDR3 DNA,CDR3 protein
TRBV27,TRBJ2-7,-,-,TGTGCCAGCAGTCCCCACAACGGGGAGTACGAGCAGTACTTC,CASSPHNGEYEQYF
TRBV20-1,TRBJ2-5,-,-,TGCAGTGCTAGAGTAACGCAGGTTTACCAAGAGACCCAGTACTTC,CSARVTQVYQETQYF
TRBV7-9,TRBJ1-5,-,-,TGTGCCAGCAGCCCCACCCCCTGGGAGCCCCAGCATTTT,CASSPTPWEPQHF
TRBV20-1,TRBJ1-5,once,-,TGCAGTGCTAGAGATACAGGATATAGCAATCAGCCCCAGCATTTT,CSARDTGYSNQPQHF
TRBV20-1,TRBJ1-3,-,-,TGCAGTGCTAGGGATTACAGGGACTCTGGAAACACCATATATTTT,CSARDYRDSGNTIYF
TRBV29-1,TRBJ2-3,-,-,TGCAGCGCCCTTGGACCGCGGACAGATACGCAGTATTTT,CSALGPRTDTQYF
TRBV19,TRBJ1-2,-,-,TGTGCCAGTACGGACGGCCCTAACTATGGCTACACCTTC,CASTDGPNYGYTF
TRBV18,TRBJ1-1,once,-,TGTGCCAGCTCACCACAGGGGGAGGATGAAGCTTTCTTT,CASSPQGEDEAFF
TRBV27,TRBJ1-1,-,TRBD1,TGTGCCAGCAGTAGGGACAGGGTTTGGTTGAACACTGAAGCTTTCTTT,CASSRDRVWLNTEAFF
TRBV9,TRBJ2-3,-,-,TGTGCCAGCAGCGTCAACGTGGACAGCACAGATACGCAGTATTTT,CASSVNVDSTDTQYF
TRBV27,TRBJ1-1,-,TRBD1,TGTGCCAGCAGTCGCCCTGGGACAGTCACTGAAGCTTTCTTT,CASSRPGTVTEAFF
TRBV30,TRBJ1-5,-,-,TGTGCCTGGAATACAGGGTCCAGCAATCAGCCCCAGCATTTT,CAWNTGSSNQPQHF
TRBV29-1,TRBJ2-7,-,TRBD1,TGCAGCGTTGCCCCTAGGACAGGGGGCTACGAGCAGTACTTC,CSVAPRTGGYEQYF
TRBV12-3/TRBV12-4,TRBJ2-1,-,TRBD1,TGTGCCAGCAGTCTCGACAGGGGCGAACCCAATGAGCAGTTCTTC,CASSLDRGEPNEQFF
TRBV2,TRBJ2-1,-,-,TGTGCCAGCATTGGGACACGTGAGCAGTTCTTC,CASIGTREQFF
TRBV6-2/TRBV6-3,TRBJ2-7,-,-,TGTGCCAGCAGTTCGCAAAACTACGAGCAGTACTTC,CASSSQNYEQYF
TRBV9,TRBJ2-5,-,TRBD2,TGTGCCAGCAGCGTAGATCCGGGGGGCCAAGAGACCCAGTACTTC,CASSVDPGGQETQYF
TRBV7-2,TRBJ2-1,few,TRBD2,TGTGCCAGCAGTCTCACTAGCGGGGGCCTCGAGCAGTTCTTC,CASSLTSGGLEQFF
TRBV29-1,TRBJ1-1,-,TRBD1,TGCAGCGAAACCACAGGGGTCCGTGGAGCTTTCTTT,CSETTGVRGAFF
TRBV4-1,TRBJ1-6,few,-,TGCGCCAGCAGCCAACCGACGGCCTCCTATAATTCACCCCTCCACTTT,CASSQPTASYNSPLHF
TRBV30,TRBJ2-5,-,TRBD1,TGTGCCTGCGGACAGGGGCTCGTCCAAGAGACCCAGTACTTC,CACGQGLVQETQYF
TRBV4-2,TRBJ2-7,-,TRBD1,TGTGCCAGCAGCCAAGGGCAGGGGGCCAATTACGAGCAGTACTTC,CASSQGQGANYEQYF
TRBV5-4,TRBJ1-2,-,TRBD1,TGTGCCAGCAGCTTGGTTACAGGGGATGGCTACACCTTC,CASSLVTGDGYTF
TRBV30,TRBJ2-2,-,-,TGTGCCTGGAACCCGGGACGGTTAACCGGGGAGCTGTTTTTT,CAWNPGRLTGELFF
TRBV13,TRBJ2-6,-,-,TGTGCCAGCAGCTTGTACAGGGACTCCGGGGCCAACGTCCTGACTTTC,CASSLYRDSGANVLTF
TRBV20-1,TRBJ2-7,-,-,TGCAGTGCTAGCTCAGGGAGCTCCTACGAGCAGTACTTC,CSASSGSSYEQYF
TRBV29-1,TRBJ2-1,-,TRBD2,TGCAGCGTCAGACTAGCGGGGGGATACAATGAGCAGTTCTTC,CSVRLAGGYNEQFF
TRBV10-3,TRBJ2-1,-,-,TGTGCCATCAGGGCCCCCGACCCCCCCAATGAGCAGTTCTTC,CAIRAPDPPNEQFF
TRBV3-1,TRBJ1-6,-,-,TGTGCCAGCAGTAGATCCTATAATTCACCCCTCCACTTT,CASSRSYNSPLHF
TRBV7-9,TRBJ1-6,-,-,TGTGCCAGCAGCTTAGAACAGGGAATCTCACCCCTCCACTTT,CASSLEQGISPLHF
TRBV3-1,TRBJ1-1,once,-,TGTGCCAGCAGCTCTCTGGGCAACACTGAAGCTTTCTTT,CASSSLGNTEAFF
TRBV28,TRBJ1-5,-,-,TGTGCCAGCAGGACCCCCGCGGGCAGCAATCAGCCCCAGCATTTT,CASRTPAGSNQPQHF
TRBV28,TRBJ2-3,-,TRBD2,TGTGCCAGCGGGGGGGAGAGCACAGATACGCAGTATTTT,CASGGESTDTQYF
TRBV12-3/TRBV12-4,TRBJ2-3,-,TRBD2,TGTGCCAGCAGTCCGGGGGGGACGGGCACAGATACGCAGTATTTT,CASSPGGTGTDTQYF
TRBV29-1,TRBJ2-5,-,TRBD2,TGCAGCGCATGGCGTGGGGAGGGGGAGACCCAGTACTTC,CSAWRGEGETQYF
TRBV29-1,TRBJ2-3,-,TRBD2,TGCAGCGTTGAACGGTCGGGGGGGCCAGATACGCAGTATTTT,CSVERSGGPDTQYF
TRBV4-2,TRBJ2-5,-,-,TGTGCCAGCAGCCAAGGGGGTTGGGAGACCCAGTACTTC,CASSQGGWETQYF
TRBV15,TRBJ1-5,few,-,TGTGCCACCAGCAGAGATTTACGTGAGCCCCAGCATTTT,CATSRDLREPQHF
TRBV9,TRBJ1-2,-,TRBD1,TGTGCCAGCAGCCCCCGGGACAGAGGCTATGGCTACACCTTC,CASSPRDRGYGYTF
TRBV4-3,TRBJ2-1,-,TRBD2,TGCGCCAGCAGCCAAGATTTGAGCGGGGGGGCCAACAATGAGCAGTTCTTC,CASSQDLSGGANNEQFF
TRBV7-9,TRBJ2-5,-,TRBD1,TGTGCCAGCAGCTGGGGACAGAAAGAGACCCAGTACTTC,CASSWGQKETQYF
TRBV19,TRBJ2-1,-,-,TGTGCCAGTAGTATAGGGGGGGCCACCTACAATGAGCAGTTCTTC,CASSIGGATYNEQFF
TRBV6-6,TRBJ2-3,-,-,TGTGCCAGCAACATGGGGGCTGTCGGCACAGATACGCAGTATTTT,CASNMGAVGTDTQYF
TRBV24-1,TRBJ2-1,-,TRBD1,TGTGCCACCAGTGAAGGACAGGGTAGGAATGAGCAGTTCTTC,CATSEGQGRNEQFF
TRBV7-8,TRBJ2-1,-,TRBD2,TGTGCCAGCAGCGAGACTAGCGGCCATTACAATGAGCAGTTCTTC,CASSETSGHYNEQFF
TRBV6-2/TRBV6-3,TRBJ1-5,-,TRBD1,TGTGCCAGCAGTTACCGCCAGGGGGGGTATGGCAATCAGCCCCAGCATTTT,CASSYRQGGYGNQPQHF
TRBV7-9,TRBJ2-7,-,TRBD1,TGTGCCAGCAGCTTACTATCCACAGGGGACGAGCAGTACTTC,CASSLLSTGDEQYF
TRBV9,TRBJ2-1,-,-,TGTGCCAGCAGCGTCGGCCCGCAGAATGAGCAGTTCTTC,CASSVGPQNEQFF
TRBV27,TRBJ2-7,-,-,TGTGCCAGCAGTTCACGACCTCCCACTGCCGGGACGTCGAGCTCCTACGAGCAGTACTTC,CASSSRPPTAGTSSSYEQYF
TRBV5-1,TRBJ1-1,once,-,TGCGCCAGCAGCTTAACAGGGAGCACTGAAGCTTTCTTT,CASSLTGSTEAFF
TRBV30,TRBJ2-5,-,-,TGTGCCTACCTTTACCAAGAGACCCAGTACTTC,CAYLYQETQYF
TRBV18,TRBJ1-6,-,-,TGTGCCAGCTCACCACCCTCGATGGGAATAGAAAATTCACCCCTCCACTTT,CASSPPSMGIENSPLHF